This TCR beta chain is drawn from a study of T cells after yellow fever vaccination. Whole-study results and caveats: The secondary response was weaker, and its peak arrived faster, on day 5 versus 15.

5'RACE template switching added a universal primer site and UMIs to TCR cDNA. TCRdb reprocessed the 5' RACE reads via MiXCR and lists one record per CDR3 protein. The table has hundreds of thousands of distinct CDR3 sequences, roughly an eighth seen once; the top ten hold more than 12%. Per the germline V gene, CDR1 is DFQATT and CDR2 is SNEGSKA (reference sequence). Trimming pared 3 bases from V and 0 bases from J, leaving 9 bases between. The length of the CDR3 is 14 residues. This clonotype was seen ten or more times. Antigen: not known. This receptor was obtained from a man between 25 and 39 years old who received the YFV17D yellow fever vaccine. The chain employs TRBV20-1 and TRBJ2-1; no clear D gene. Sequenced material: PBMCs, taken on the day of the yellow fever booster vaccination. CDR3 coding DNA: TGCAGTGCTAGCCCTCCTAGCTCCTACAATGAGCAGTTCTTC. Its protein is CSASPPSSYNEQFF.